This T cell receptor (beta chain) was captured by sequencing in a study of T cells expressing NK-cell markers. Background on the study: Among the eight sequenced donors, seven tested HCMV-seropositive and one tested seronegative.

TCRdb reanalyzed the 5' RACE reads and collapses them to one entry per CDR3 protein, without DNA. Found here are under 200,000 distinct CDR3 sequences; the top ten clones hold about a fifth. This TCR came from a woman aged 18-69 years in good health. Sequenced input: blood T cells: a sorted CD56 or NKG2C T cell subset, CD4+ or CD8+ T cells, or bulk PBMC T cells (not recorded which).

The CDR3 region is CASSAFGTEAFF. This chain links TRBV9 with TRBJ1-1. This CDR3 region has 12 residues. Germline values: CDR1 SGDLS, CDR2 YYNGEE. Combining the CDR3 with reference TRBV9 and TRBJ1-1 gives the whole variable domain DSGVTQTPKHLITATGQRVTLRCSPRSGDLSVYWYQQSLDQGLQFLIQYYNGEERAKGNILERFSAQQFPDLHSELNLSSLELGDSALYFCASSAFGTEAFFGQGTRLTVV.